A single sample gave rise to the 15 T cell receptor beta chains below, sequenced in a study of control samples from healthy donors and cancer patients. The method was immunoSEQ multiplex PCR; TCRdb's version includes in-frame clones alone and lacks a portion of them. The data show fewer than 120,000 clones, with approximately 90% seen just once and 3.7% held by the top ten. Sequencing was done on a sample of PBMCs. The receptors were gathered from a woman aged 60 to 75 with lung cancer.

This clone has just a few counts. CDR3 nucleotide sequence: TGCGCCAGCAGGGGCCCGGGACAGGGTACCCACGAGCAGTACTTC. Translated, it gives CASRGPGQGTHEQYF. This chain connects TRBV10-1 to TRBJ2-7, with 9 bases identical to TRBD1. J lost 5 bases, V lost 6 bases, and 11 bases had no gene match. This CDR3 has 15 residues. CDR1 and CDR2 (germline): WNHNN, SYGVQD (reference sequence).

This clone appeared once. The chain joins TRBV20-1 to TRBJ2-3; 7 bases map to TRBD1. V lost 3 bases, J lost 4 bases, and 7 bases stayed unmatched. The length of the CDR3 is 14 residues. Germline V gene lookup returns CDR1 DFQATT and CDR2 SNEGSKA (reference sequence). The CDR3 sequence: CSASEGAVADTQYF. The DNA for the CDR3 is TGCAGTGCTAGTGAGGGGGCAGTCGCAGATACGCAGTATTTT.

The chain employs TRBV2 and TRBJ2-7, with no clear D. The CDR3 totals 14 residues. Germline V gives CDR1 SNHLY, CDR2 FYNNEI. Trimming took off 2 bases at V and 4 bases at J, with 12 bases between the two ends. The DNA for the CDR3 is TGTGCCAGCAGTGAAATGAGGCCGGTTTACGAGCAGTACTTC. This encodes CASSEMRPVYEQYF.

V and J are TRBV11-2 and TRBJ2-7, with 10 bases identical to TRBD2. Germline CDR1 is SGHAT and CDR2 is FQNNGV. CDR3 length: 15 amino acids. The J segment lost 4 bases and the V segment lost 1 base, leaving 4 bases of the junction unmatched. CDR3 coding DNA: TGTGCCAGCAGCTTAGTGGGACTAGCGTCTTACGAGCAGTACTTC. Translated: CASSLVGLASYEQYF.

V gene TRBV3-1 (or the pseudogene TRBV3-2) combines with J gene TRBJ2-3; 7 positions agree with TRBD2. Germline CDR1 reads LGHDT; CDR2 reads YNNKEL (reference sequence). The CDR3 totals 14 residues. Trimming took 4 bases from V and 6 from J; bases not matched to a gene: 7. In DNA, the CDR3 is TGTGCCAGCAGCCTCAGGGAGGGTTTGGATACGCAGTATTTT. This translates into CASSLREGLDTQYF.

The chain links TRBV27 to TRBJ2-5; D could derive from TRBD1 or TRBD2 (5 bases each). V was pared by 4 bases and J by 5 bases, with 17 bases between. This CDR3 contains 15 residues. Germline loops: CDR1 MNHEY, CDR2 SMNVEV (reference sequence). DNA for the CDR3: TGTGCCAGCAGTTCTCCATCCGGGGCCGTGGAGACCCAGTACTTC. Encoded protein: CASSSPSGAVETQYF.

This clone has more than one count but fewer than ten. V gene TRBV27 combines with J gene TRBJ2-7; 7 bases agree with TRBD2. The V gene's germline CDR1 is MNHEY and CDR2 SMNVEV (reference sequence). This CDR3 contains 15 residues. The V gene end was trimmed by 5 bases and the J gene end by 3 bases; junction bases not matched to a gene: 10. CDR3 in amino acids: CASSRGDGFIYEQYF. CDR3 sequence (DNA): TGTGCCAGCAGTCGGGGGGACGGATTTATCTACGAGCAGTACTTC.

The chain is built from TRBV5-4 and TRBJ2-3, with unresolved D. CDR1 is SGHNT and CDR2 is YYREEE in the germline V gene (reference sequence). This CDR3 comprises 15 residues. V was shortened by 2 bases and J by 3 bases, with 13 bases between the two germline ends. This chain's CDR3 is CASSFYSAGTDTQYF. Written as DNA, the CDR3 is TGTGCCAGCAGCTTCTATTCTGCTGGGACAGATACGCAGTATTTT.

The chain uses TRBV12-3 or TRBV12-4 and TRBJ1-2, with TRBD1 matching 8 bases. V lost 6 bases and J lost 4; bases outside the gene matches: 4. This CDR3 is 13 amino acids long. The CDR3 sequence is CASSPGQGYGYTF. DNA for the CDR3: TGTGCCAGCAGCCCTGGACAGGGCTATGGCTACACCTTC.

The chain is built from TRBV28 and TRBJ2-1; TRBD2 aligns across 15 bases. CDR3 length equals 20 residues. V gave up 8 bases and J gave up 4 bases; unmatched junction bases: 18. Germline values: CDR1 MDHEN, CDR2 SYDVKM. The DNA for the CDR3 is TGTGCCAGCCACACACCCCGACCGGGACTAGCGGGAGGTGGATACAATGAGCAGTTCTTC. Its translation: CASHTPRPGLAGGGYNEQFF.

This chain uses TRBV19 with TRBJ2-1; D remains unclear. Germline V lookup: CDR1 LNHDA, CDR2 SQIVND (reference sequence). The CDR3 is 13 residues long. The V end lost 1 base, the J end lost 5 bases, and 6 bases lay between the germline ends. The CDR3 spells CASSIVLDNEQFF. In DNA form, the CDR3 reads TGTGCCAGTAGTATAGTTTTGGACAATGAGCAGTTCTTC.

The chain combines TRBV12-5 with TRBJ2-1, with D hard to call. Trimming removed 6 bases from V and 8 bases from J, with 11 bases in between. The CDR3 runs to 12 residues. Germline CDR1 is LGHNT and CDR2 is FRNRAP. The CDR3 sequence: CASGGVSYEQFF. The CDR3 bases are TGTGCTAGTGGGGGTGTATCATATGAGCAGTTCTTC. The variable domain in full, with the rest retrieved from reference TRBV12-5 and TRBJ2-1, is DARVTQTPRHKVTEMGQEVTMRCQPILGHNTVFWYRQTMMQGLELLAYFRNRAPLDDSGMPKDRFSAEMPDATLATLKIQPSEPRDSAVYFCASGGVSYEQFFGPGTRLTVL.

This sequence joins TRBV29-1 and TRBJ1-1, with D uncertain. Trimming removed 0 bases from V and 7 bases from J, with 9 bases in between. The CDR3 loop spans 12 amino acids. Germline assignment: CDR1 SQVTM and CDR2 ANQGSEA. This chain's CDR3 is CSVEESAVEAFF. CDR3 nucleotides: TGCAGCGTTGAAGAGTCGGCTGTTGAAGCTTTCTTT.

The chain couples TRBV5-4 to TRBJ1-3, with TRBD1 as a possible D gene (5 bases). The CDR3 runs 16 residues. V lost 0 bases, J lost 3 bases, and 13 bases lay in between. The germline gives CDR1 SGHNT, CDR2 YYREEE (reference sequence). The CDR3 DNA reads TGTGCCAGCAGCTTGGGTCCGGGCAGGGATGGAAACACCATATATTTT. Protein product: CASSLGPGRDGNTIYF. Looking up the rest from reference TRBV5-4 and TRBJ1-3 gives the full variable domain: ETGVTQSPTHLIKTRGQQVTLRCSSQSGHNTVSWYQQALGQGPQFIFQYYREEENGRGNFPPRFSGLQFPNYSSELNVNALELDDSALYLCASSLGPGRDGNTIYFGEGSWLTVV.

This chain links TRBV20-1 with TRBJ2-2; no clear D gene. Germline V gene sequence: CDR1 DFQATT, CDR2 SNEGSKA (reference sequence). With 3 bases removed from V and 4 bases from J, the gap between germline ends came to 6 bases. This CDR3 has 12 amino acids. CDR3 sequence (DNA): TGCAGTGCTAGTGTGTCCACCGGGGAGCTGTTTTTT. Translating gives CSASVSTGELFF.